These 12 T cell receptor beta chains were sequenced from one sample in a study of T-cell reconstitution after alpha-beta-depleted transplantation in children. Unique molecular identifiers were built into the TCRbeta library. TCRdb itself ran the PCR reads through MiXCR, one entry per CDR3 protein. The sample contains about 610,000 distinct CDR3 sequences, over 9.5% of which appear only once. The material sequenced was PBMCs from the stem cell graft donor, taken from the stem cell graft. These receptors originate from a human donor who donated a stem cell graft to a child with acute myeloid leukemia.

The chain has TRBV6-5 and TRBJ2-7; D possibly uses TRBD1 or TRBD2 (6 bases each). The germline CDR1 and CDR2 sequences are MNHEY and SVGAGI. The V and J ends lost 0 bases and 4 bases respectively, with 13 bases between them. The length of the CDR3 is 15 residues. CDR3: CASSYSPGARYEQYF. The CDR3 DNA is TGTGCCAGCAGTTACTCCCCGGGGGCTAGGTACGAGCAGTACTTC.

The chain joins TRBV6-1 to TRBJ2-1; TRBD2 matches at 7 bases. J was trimmed by 3 bases and V by 3 bases; bases with no gene match: 11. Germline lookup yields CDR1 MNHNS and CDR2 SASEGT. The CDR3 extends over 17 amino acids. CDR3 nucleotide sequence: TGTGCCAGCAGTGAGGATAAGTGGGAGGGAATCTACAATGAGCAGTTCTTC. It translates to CASSEDKWEGIYNEQFF.

This clonotype was detected a few times. The rearrangement joins TRBV18 to TRBJ2-3; a weak D match, TRBD2 (6 bases). Germline CDR1 KGHSH, CDR2 LQKENI. Deletions cut 1 base from V and 3 bases from J, with 11 bases between. The CDR3 contains 15 residues. In DNA form, the CDR3 reads TGTGCCAGCTCACCACTGGGAGGCGATACAGATACGCAGTATTTT. Protein: CASSPLGGDTDTQYF.

Only a few counts were recorded for this clonotype. CDR3 sequence reads: CASSQLFNEQFF. The CDR3 DNA follows: TGTGCCAGCAGCCAATTGTTTAATGAGCAGTTCTTC. The chain has TRBV14 and TRBJ2-1; D call uncertain. Germline V gene data show CDR1 as SGHDN and CDR2 as FVKESK. Trimming shortened V by 2 bases and J by 7 bases, and 6 bases separated the two germline ends. The CDR3 has 12 amino acids.

This clonotype was recorded at least ten times. The chain employs TRBV5-1 and TRBJ2-3; 10 bases align to TRBD2. Germline values: CDR1 SGHRS, CDR2 YFSETQ. This CDR3 has 17 amino acids. V was pared by 4 bases and J by 1 base, with 9 bases of the junction left unmatched. This CDR3 reads CASSPSGLAFGTDTQYF. For the CDR3, the DNA is TGCGCCAGCAGCCCATCGGGACTAGCGTTTGGCACAGATACGCAGTATTTT.

Here the CDR3 DNA reads TGTGCCAGCGGCCTCGGCGGGGGAGCCACTGAAGCTTTCTTT. This encodes CASGLGGGATEAFF. This chain uses TRBV9 with TRBJ1-1, with D possibly matching TRBD1 (5 bases). The length of the CDR3 is 14 residues. Germline-derived CDR1 and CDR2 are SGDLS and YYNGEE. V lost 7 bases and J lost 4, with 17 bases in between.

This clonotype was picked up one time. At one end, the junction sequence differs from germline, possibly due to a read error. The chain has TRBV7-2 and TRBJ1-5; possibly TRBD1 for D (6 bases). CDR1 is SGHTA, CDR2 FQGNSA, per germline. The CDR3 sequence is 16 residues long. Here the CDR3 reads CPSSFEGVGKYQPQHF. The CDR3 nucleotides read TGTCCCAGCAGCTTCGAGGGGGTGGGGAAGTATCAGCCCCAGCATTTT.

This clonotype came up many times. This chain connects TRBV4-3 to TRBJ1-5; no firm D call. V dropped 0 bases and J dropped 0 bases, with 6 bases sitting between them. There are 15 residues in the CDR3. Germline CDR1 LGHNA, CDR2 YSLEER. Written as DNA, the CDR3 is TGCGCCAGCAGCCAAGATTTGTATAGCAATCAGCCCCAGCATTTT. This gives the protein CASSQDLYSNQPQHF.

V is TRBV18 and J is TRBJ2-1; tentatively, D is TRBD2 (6 bases). Germline V lookup: CDR1 KGHSH, CDR2 LQKENI. The V end lost 6 bases, the J end lost 8 bases, and 14 bases lay between the germline ends. The CDR3 runs 13 residues. The CDR3 region is CASSSRLVDEQFF. The CDR3 DNA is TGTGCCAGCTCCTCCCGACTAGTAGATGAGCAGTTCTTC.

This clonotype came up a few times. The rearrangement uses TRBV7-2 and TRBJ2-1; the D gene could be TRBD1 or TRBD2 (5 bases each). The CDR3 sequence is 16 residues long. Germline V gene lookup returns CDR1 SGHTA and CDR2 FQGNSA. V lost 5 bases, J lost 4 bases, and 18 bases lay in between. The CDR3 loop is CASSPPRLAGYNEQFF. The CDR3 DNA follows: TGTGCCAGCAGCCCACCTAGGCTAGCAGGGTACAATGAGCAGTTCTTC.

This clonotype was detected only a few times. The V and J genes are TRBV12-3 or TRBV12-4 and TRBJ2-5; D gene unclear. The CDR3 sequence is 14 residues long. The V gene lost 6 bases and the J gene lost 0 bases, with 11 bases spanning the gap. CDR3 DNA: TGTGCCAGCAGCCCCCGTATGTACCAAGAGACCCAGTACTTC. This translates into CASSPRMYQETQYF.

This clonotype showed up many times. V gene TRBV6-1 combines with J gene TRBJ1-2; D is ambiguous. The CDR3 has 11 residues. V shed 4 bases and J shed 3 bases, with 3 bases lying between them. The germline CDR1 and CDR2 sequences are MNHNS and SASEGT. The CDR3 loop is CASSGDYGYTF. The CDR3, as DNA: TGTGCCAGCAGTGGCGACTATGGCTACACCTTC.